The entry below describes one T cell receptor (beta chain). This sample was taken from a study of blood T cell repertoires in COVID-19. Sequencing used immunoSEQ multiplex PCR; TCRdb keeps in-frame clones, though not all of them. Of some 150,000 clones in the sample, around 81% are singletons; the top ten hold approximately 13%. Germline CDR1 reads MGHDK; CDR2 reads SYGVNS. Trimming shortened V by 5 bases and J by 1 base, and 11 bases separated the two germline ends. This CDR3 has 14 residues. Sample: peripheral blood. This chain uses TRBV25-1 with TRBJ1-1; possible D gene TRBD1, 5 bases. This receptor was obtained from a man aged 55 to 70 with active or convalescent COVID-19. The CDR3 region has the DNA TGTGCCAGCAGTAGAGAGACAGCGAACACTGAAGCTTTCTTT. This encodes CASSRETANTEAFF.